The T cell receptor (beta chain) under discussion was sequenced for a study of vaccination and CD4 T cells after COVID-19. The CDR3 consists of 14 residues. Germline CDR1 reads SGHVS; CDR2 reads FNYEAQ. Losses at the gene ends were 5 bases for V and 1 base for J; bases not matched to a gene: 3. Points on this clonotype: Its target is unknown.

Documented treatment: roughly 10-day PBMC culture with coronavirus spike peptide pools or control peptides (ViraFEST assay). ViraFEST used peptide pools to expand antigen-specific T cells and subsequently sequenced their TCRs. Negative selection was the method that isolated CD4+ T cells after around 10 days of culture. Sequencing of DNA taken from cultured CD4+ T cells relied on the Oncomine TCR Beta short-read assay. One entry per CDR3 protein results from TCRdb running MiXCR on the PCR reads. In the table there are around 11,000 distinct CDR3 sequences, over 60% of which are singletons. This chain joins TRBV7-6 and TRBJ2-5; 8 positions match TRBD1. This clonotype originated in a human donor who had recovered from COVID-19. What was sequenced was CD4+ T cells from blood, cultured in vitro. The CDR3 DNA sequence: TGTGCCAGCAGCGGACAGGGACCCCAAGAGACCCAGTACTTC. Protein: CASSGQGPQETQYF.